The 12 T cell receptor beta chains in this list originate from one sample, sequenced in a study of Tregs in tolerant kidney transplant recipients. Libraries were prepared by immunoSEQ multiplex PCR; TCRdb keeps only in-frame clonotypes and omits some of them. The table lists over 50,000 clones, around four fifths of them singletons. Sequenced input: CD4+ T cells from blood. All receptors derive from a human donor in good health.

To note about this clone: Just one base apart from a much larger clone, this may be a read error. This sequence joins TRBV5-4 and TRBJ2-5; 9 bases line up with TRBD1. The junction had 2 bases not matched to a gene; V was cut back by 0 bases and J by 5 bases. The germline V gene has CDR1 SGHNT and CDR2 YYREEE (reference sequence). The CDR3 extends over 14 amino acids. CDR3 sequence (DNA): TGTGCCAGCAGCTTGGGACAGGGGGTGGAGACCCAGTACTTC. Translating it yields CASSLGQGVETQYF.

The chain is built from TRBV18 and TRBJ2-7, with TRBD1 matching 10 bases. Germline V lookup: CDR1 KGHSH, CDR2 LQKENI. The junction had 5 bases not matched to a gene; V was cut back by 3 bases and J by 3 bases. The CDR3 totals 15 residues. The chain's CDR3 is CASSPPGTGDYEQYF. CDR3 nucleotides: TGTGCCAGCTCACCCCCCGGGACAGGGGACTACGAGCAGTACTTC.

The chain joins TRBV7-9 to TRBJ2-1; D ambiguous. The CDR3 has 13 amino acids. Trimming left V 1 base short and J 6 bases short, with 7 bases between. From germline, CDR1 is SEHNR and CDR2 FQNEAQ (reference sequence). CDR3 protein: CASSLEVGNEQFF. The CDR3 coding sequence is TGTGCCAGCAGCTTAGAGGTGGGCAATGAGCAGTTCTTC.

The genes are TRBV10-3 and TRBJ2-1, with 12 bases fitting TRBD2. Germline CDR1 is ENHRY and CDR2 is SYGVKD. The length of the CDR3 is 15 residues. Unmatched junction bases numbered 7, after V lost 6 bases and J lost 7 bases. The CDR3 DNA reads TGTGCCATCAGCCGACTAGCGGGAGTGTCTAATGAGCAGTTCTTC. Protein sequence: CAISRLAGVSNEQFF.

In this sample, this clone turned up once. The rearrangement joins TRBV10-1 to TRBJ2-6; D not resolved. Trimming removed 3 bases at V and 2 bases at J, with 11 bases between. Germline assignment: CDR1 WNHNN and CDR2 SYGVQD (reference sequence). The CDR3 consists of 16 residues. CDR3 sequence (DNA): TGCGCCAGCAGTGAACTGGGGAACCCTGGGGCCAACGTCCTGACTTTC. Amino acid sequence: CASSELGNPGANVLTF.

The genes are TRBV6-6 and TRBJ2-1, with 10 nucleotides matching TRBD1. CDR1 MNHNY and CDR2 SVGAGI come from the germline V gene (reference sequence). Trimming removed 9 bases from V and 9 bases from J; junction bases left unmatched: 8. This CDR3 has 13 residues. In DNA, the CDR3 is TGTGCCAGGGCGCGGACAGGGGGAGGTGAGCAGTTCTTC. Its translation: CARARTGGGEQFF.

V gene TRBV10-3 combines with J gene TRBJ1-5, with D uncertain. The germline CDR1 and CDR2 sequences are ENHRY and SYGVKD. V gave up 2 bases and J gave up 8 bases, with 13 bases separating them. The CDR3 covers 14 residues. CDR3: CAISEEVQVKPQHF. CDR3 nucleotide sequence: TGTGCCATCAGTGAGGAGGTTCAGGTAAAGCCCCAGCATTTT.

The chain combines TRBV5-1 with TRBJ2-6; possible D gene TRBD2, 6 bases. This CDR3 spans 17 amino acids. V was trimmed by 3 bases and J by 2 bases, leaving 15 bases between them. In germline, CDR1 is SGHRS, CDR2 YFSETQ. The CDR3 nucleotides read TGCGCCAGCAGCTCCCCCCCGGGAGTAGCTGGGGCCAACGTCCTGACTTTC. It is translated as CASSSPPGVAGANVLTF.

This clone was detected only a few times. The chain carries TRBV2 and TRBJ2-3, with D hard to call. The CDR3 contains 12 residues. V gave up 7 bases and J gave up 6 bases, with 11 bases separating them. Germline CDR1 is SNHLY and CDR2 is FYNNEI. The CDR3 nucleotides are TGTGCCAGCAACCATCTCGGGGATACGCAGTATTTT. It is translated as CASNHLGDTQYF.

The rearrangement links TRBV10-2 to TRBJ2-7; unclear D gene. Deletions cut 8 bases from V and 0 bases from J, with 11 bases between. This CDR3 spans 13 amino acids. Germline lookup yields CDR1 WSHSY and CDR2 SAAADI. The CDR3 reads CASGVADSYEQYF. For the CDR3, the DNA is TGCGCCAGCGGGGTGGCAGACTCCTACGAGCAGTACTTC.

The chain links TRBV19 to TRBJ2-5, with 11 bases fitting TRBD2. This CDR3 is 16 amino acids long. Germline V gene sequence: CDR1 LNHDA, CDR2 SQIVND (reference sequence). The trim removed 3 bases at V and 5 bases at J, leaving 8 bases unmatched. The CDR3, as DNA: TGTGCCAGTAGTATCCTTAGCGGGAGGGCCCGGGAGACCCAGTACTTC. Amino acids: CASSILSGRARETQYF.

The chain couples TRBV7-8 to TRBJ2-7; 7 bases align to TRBD1. The CDR3 totals 14 residues. Per the germline V gene, CDR1 is SGHVS and CDR2 is FQNEAQ. V was pared by 3 bases and J by 4 bases, with 6 bases of the junction left unmatched. In nucleotides, the CDR3 is TGTGCCAGCAGCTTGGGGCAGGGGGTTTACGAGCAGTACTTC. Its protein is CASSLGQGVYEQYF.